This T cell receptor beta chain was retrieved from a study of OX40 agonist ivuxolimab in advanced cancers. Overall study: Three dose-escalation patients had partial responses: one with hepatocellular carcinoma and two with cutaneous melanoma.

Trimming left V 6 bases short and J 4 bases short, with 10 bases between. Germline V gene sequence: CDR1 SNHLY, CDR2 FYNNEI. There are 12 residues in the CDR3. Only in-frame clones appear in the TCRdb table, and some are missing; sequencing was by immunoSEQ multiplex PCR. The sample gives under 85,000 clones, over 75% of which show up once; roughly 4% is in the top ten. The sample consisted of CD4+ or CD8+ T cells sorted from blood, taken in a trial of the OX40 agonist ivuxolimab. The chain combines TRBV2 with TRBJ2-7; D remains ambiguous. The receptor comes from an adult with an advanced solid tumor such as melanoma, head and neck, liver or kidney cancer. CDR3 sequence reads: CASRAIIYEQYF. The CDR3 coding sequence is TGTGCCAGCAGGGCGATAATTTACGAGCAGTACTTC.